This paragraph reports one TCR beta chain. Its antigen remains unidentified. These data come from a study of shared clonotypes between healthy human individuals. This table comes from immunoSEQ multiplex PCR, and its TCRdb copy is limited to in-frame clones, with some not included. The profile shows more than 2,000,000 clones, approximately 94% of them singletons. This CDR3 comprises 14 residues. V was shortened by 3 bases and J by 7 bases, with 15 bases between the two germline ends. Germline V gene data show CDR1 as SNHLY and CDR2 as FYNNEI. Study-level findings and limits: The small donor group covered limited genetic and exposure diversity. In contrast to clonotypes shared by all four donors, non-shared clonotypes had lower generation probabilities.

Source material: naive CD4+ T cells sorted from blood. The subset here: CD45RA+ positively selected. The TCR sequence derives from a man between 18 and 29 years old in good health. The chain joins TRBV2 to TRBJ1-2; the D is unclear. The DNA for the CDR3 is TGTGCCAGCAGTGACTACTCGGCGTTTAGTGGCTACACCTTC. Translated: CASSDYSAFSGYTF.